The clone carrying this TCR beta chain was picked up many times. The data stem from a study of regulatory T cells in long-lasting Graves disease. Relying on iRepertoire HTBI primers and Arm-PCR of CDR3 regions, the team built TCR beta libraries. TCRdb reprocessed the multiplex PCR reads with MiXCR, giving one entry per CDR3 protein. The sample shows 400,000 to 550,000 distinct CDR3 sequences, about 16% of them seen only once. Stated time point: newly diagnosed GD, antithyroid drugs for less than 3 months. RNA isolated from PBMCs was used to make the TCR library. Trimming cost V 0 bases and J 9 bases, with 15 bases left between them. Germline values: CDR1 DFQATT, CDR2 SNEGSKA (reference sequence). The CDR3 has 14 residues. These data were also filed under a second study, of T cells in Graves' hyperthyroidism and ophthalmopathy.

The sequencing used peripheral blood mononuclear cells (PBMCs), collected at new diagnosis, from a patient treated with antithyroid drugs. This chain uses TRBV20-1 with TRBJ2-1; tentative D call: TRBD1 (6 bases). The receptor was derived from a woman in her twenties or thirties with Graves disease. The CDR3 region is CSARDFRQAGEQFF. CDR3 bases: TGCAGTGCTAGAGATTTTCGACAGGCTGGTGAGCAGTTCTTC.